What follows describes a single TCR beta chain. What it binds is not known. J lost 12 bases, V lost 0 bases, and 3 bases had no gene match. CDR1 is WNHNN, CDR2 SYGVQD, per germline (reference sequence). The CDR3 is made up of 12 amino acids. Repertoires were generated with immunoSEQ multiplex PCR, while TCRdb's copy carries only in-frame clones and drops some. The data show tens of thousands of clones, with about 86% seen just once and around 15% held by the top ten. This sample was taken from a study of OX40 agonist ivuxolimab in advanced cancers. Study background: Hepatocellular carcinoma, melanoma, renal cell or head and neck cancer was diagnosed in the dose-escalation patients. Partial responses, seen in three patients, involved one hepatocellular carcinoma and two cutaneous melanomas.

Blood got drawn at baseline, again on cycle 4 day 1, and then on cycle 7 day 1. Study observations and caveats: The study found among the lowest clonal expansion in partial responders at 0.1-3.0 mg/kg.

The V gene is TRBV10-1, the J gene TRBJ1-1; 8 bases map to TRBD1. This material consisted of CD4+ or CD8+ T cells sorted from blood, taken in a trial of the OX40 agonist ivuxolimab. The clonotype was recovered from an adult with an advanced solid tumor such as melanoma, head and neck, liver or kidney cancer. The CDR3 DNA sequence: TGCGCCAGCAGTGAGTCCTGGACAGGGACTTTCTTT. Protein product: CASSESWTGTFF.